The entry below describes one T cell receptor (beta chain). Its specificity is not known. The libraries of TRB cDNA were prepared using 5' RACE with UMI labels. TCRdb derives one entry per CDR3 protein from the 5' RACE reads, leaving out DNA. Recorded for this sample: some 50,000 distinct CDR3 sequences. These data originate in a study of CXCR3-negative and CXCR3-positive naive CD8 T cells. Overall study results and limits: Memory, not naive, CXCR3-negative and CXCR3-positive cells differed in TRBV-TRBJ usage. Naive cells with CXCR3 showed TRB CDR3s that were more hydrophobic than those in CXCR3-negative naive cells.

Sorting was done in triplicate for each CD8+ T cell subset (roughly 320,000 cells each). CD45RO-CCR7+CD27+CD95- marked naive CD8+ T cells. What was sequenced was naive CXCR3- CD8+ T cells from blood. The sample's subset: CD45RO-CCR7+CD27+CD95- naive CD8+ T cells lacking CXCR3 (TNR3-). This clonotype was sampled from a human donor in good health. Some clones in this sample may be carry-over from other donors' samples.

The CDR3 is CASSRGTGYQETQYF. V usage is TRBV6-6 and J usage is TRBJ2-5; there is no DNA to check the TCRdb D call of TRBD1. The CDR3 is 15 residues long. The germline V gene has CDR1 MNHNY and CDR2 SVGAGI (reference sequence).